This T cell receptor (beta chain) appears in the sequencing data of a study of blood T cell repertoires in COVID-19. Across the study: There were acute and convalescent COVID-19 samples, and they came from the United States, Italy and Spain.

Original processing methods: Reference gene primer amplification gave nucleated cell count estimates. The table came from immunoSEQ multiplex PCR; TCRdb's copy has only in-frame clones and leaves some out. The V and J calls and clone size come from that table; D and trimming were worked out from the DNA. The table includes 300,000 to 400,000 clones, about 86% detected once. V lost 0 bases, J lost 0 bases, and 9 bases lay in between. Germline V gives CDR1 SGHRS, CDR2 YFSETQ. CDR3 length: 15 amino acids. Individuals aged 18 to 89 years were recruited from fewer than 30 US areas. This receptor was obtained from a woman between 40 and 55 years old with acute COVID-19. This chain joins TRBV5-1 and TRBJ1-1; D may be TRBD1 (6 bases). The specimen was PBMCs or T cells enriched from blood (not recorded which). CDR3 in amino acids: CASSLARGMNTEAFF. The DNA of the CDR3 is TGCGCCAGCAGCTTGGCCAGGGGTATGAACACTGAAGCTTTCTTT.